This entry lists 13 T cell receptor beta chains sequenced from one sample in a study of T cell clonality in common variable immunodeficiency. This table comes from immunoSEQ multiplex PCR, and its TCRdb copy is limited to in-frame clones, with some not included. The sample shows 45,000 to 60,000 clones, none of them appearing just once. Sample: peripheral blood mononuclear cells. These receptor sequences come from a person between 18 and 69 years old in good health.

This clone appeared many times. The sequence runs out 3 residues before the end of the CDR3; the remainder is reconstructed from the germline J gene. J is TRBJ2-3 and V is TRBV5-1; TRBD1 matches 8 bases. J lost 0 bases, V lost 1 base, and 7 bases had no gene match. The CDR3 sequence is 17 residues long. Germline V gives CDR1 SGHRS, CDR2 YFSETQ. CDR3 sequence: CASSLWTGPTSTDTQYF. CDR3 DNA (partial): TGCGCCAGCAGCTTGTGGACAGGGCCCACTAGCACAGATACG.

This clone was detected many times. With the read ending 3 residues before the CDR3 end, the germline J gene is used to fill in that end. V usage is TRBV18 and J usage is TRBJ2-7; no definite D call. In germline, CDR1 is KGHSH, CDR2 LQKENI. This CDR3 spans 11 amino acids. V lost 4 bases and J 5 bases, leaving 6 bases between the germline ends. The CDR3 sequence is CASSLRDEQYF. The covered CDR3 bases are TGTGCCAGCTCACTCCGGGACGAG.

This clone occurred many times. Coverage ceases 3 residues before the CDR3 finishes, and the germline J gene fills in the end. This rearrangement joins TRBV6-2 or TRBV6-3 to TRBJ2-7; D unresolved. Germline-derived CDR1 and CDR2 are MNHEY and SVGEGT. Trimming removed 3 bases from V and 5 bases from J, with 11 bases in between. The CDR3 covers 13 residues. This CDR3 reads CASSYTGMNEQYF. Partial CDR3 DNA: TGTGCCAGCAGTTATACGGGTATGAACGAG.

About this clone itself: Read data end 3 residues before the CDR3 end; the end is taken from the germline J gene. The chain carries TRBV20-1 and TRBJ1-2, with TRBD1 matching over 8 bases. Germline loops: CDR1 DFQATT, CDR2 SNEGSKA (reference sequence). V dropped 0 bases and J dropped 4; count of bases not matched to a gene: 7. The CDR3 sequence is 15 residues long. CDR3 sequence: CSARDPGQGGYGYTF. The covered CDR3 bases are TGCAGTGCTAGAGACCCCGGACAGGGCGGCTATGGC.

This clone showed up many times. Coverage ceases 3 residues before the CDR3 finishes, and the germline J gene fills in the end. V gene TRBV18 combines with J gene TRBJ1-4; 8 bases agree with TRBD1. CDR1 is KGHSH and CDR2 is LQKENI in the germline V gene. The CDR3 covers 14 residues. Trimming at V came to 6 bases and at J to 3 bases, leaving 3 bases not matched to a gene. The CDR3 loop is CASSQGAANEKLFF. Incomplete CDR3 DNA: TGTGCCAGCTCGCAGGGGGCTGCTAATGAAAAA.

This clone was recorded many times. The CDR3 end is not reached by the read, which stops 3 residues before it; the germline J gene fills it in. The J gene is TRBJ1-4, the V gene TRBV10-1; 9 bases agree with TRBD1. Trimming cost V 3 bases and J 7 bases; bases outside gene matches: 12. CDR1 and CDR2 (germline): WNHNN, SYGVQD (reference sequence). This CDR3 comprises 17 residues. CDR3 DNA (partial): TGCGCCAGCAGTGACCTCTTTTTACAGGGGGCACTTGAAAAA. Its protein is CASSDLFLQGALEK. The complete CDR3 protein is CASSDLFLQGALEKLFF.

This clone came up many times. The read stops 3 residues short of the end of the CDR3; the missing end is completed from the germline J gene. The chain employs TRBV30 and TRBJ2-5; D remains unclear. V was pared by 4 bases and J by 2 bases, with 5 bases between. Germline V gene data show CDR1 as GTSNPN and CDR2 as SVGIG (reference sequence). The CDR3 totals 11 residues. The CDR3 loop reads CAWTGQETQYF. The covered CDR3 bases are TGTGCCTGGACAGGTCAAGAGACC.

This clone was seen only a few times. The read falls 3 residues short of the CDR3 end, and the missing part is taken from the germline J gene. V gene TRBV18 combines with J gene TRBJ1-2, with D maybe TRBD1 (5 bases). Germline assignment: CDR1 KGHSH and CDR2 LQKENI. This CDR3 contains 15 residues. CDR3 DNA (partial): TGTGCCAGCTCACCTGGTGGGACTAGCATAGATACC. Its translation: CASSPGGTSIDT. Given in full, the CDR3 is CASSPGGTSIDTYTF. The complete variable domain, with remaining parts taken from reference TRBV18 and TRBJ1-2, reads NAGVMQNPRHLVRRRGQEARLRCSPMKGHSHVYWYRQLPEEGLKFMVYLQKENIIDESGMPKERFSAEFPKEGPSILRIQQVVRGDSAAYFCASSPGGTSIDTYTFGSGTRLTVV.

This clone was observed at least ten times. The CDR3 end lies 3 residues beyond the end of the read and is filled in from the germline J gene. V and J are TRBV19 and TRBJ1-1; possibly TRBD1 for D (6 bases). The V end was cut by 3 bases, the J end by 5 bases, with 13 bases between. This CDR3 contains 14 residues. The V gene's germline CDR1 is LNHDA and CDR2 SQIVND (reference sequence). CDR3 bases read: TGTGCCAGTAGTATTTTACAGGGAAATACTGAA. Translating gives CASSILQGNTE. The CDR3, in full, reads CASSILQGNTEAFF.

The sample holds many counts of this clone. The read terminates 3 residues ahead of where the CDR3 ends, so the germline J gene completes it. The gene calls are TRBV4-2 and TRBJ1-6; 8 bases agree with TRBD1. CDR1 LGHNA and CDR2 YNFKEQ come from the germline V gene. V lost 4 bases and J lost 7; bases outside the gene matches: 3. This CDR3 comprises 14 residues. CDR3 DNA, as far as it was read: TGTGCCAGCAGCCTCGGACAGGGAAATTCACCC. Translation gives CASSLGQGNSP. The complete CDR3 protein is CASSLGQGNSPLHF.

This clone was seen a few times. The sequenced fragment ends 3 residues before the CDR3 boundary, so the rest is inferred from the germline J gene. Other DNA sequences from this sample encode an identical CDR3 as well. The chain is built from TRBV6-1 and TRBJ1-6; D is possibly TRBD1 (6 bases). This CDR3 has 15 amino acids. V lost 4 bases and J lost 8, with 15 bases in between. Germline V lookup: CDR1 MNHNS, CDR2 SASEGT. CDR3 residues: CASSVAGARDSPLHF. The CDR3 bases that were read are TGTGCCAGCAGTGTCGCAGGGGCGCGCGATTCACCC.

This clone showed up just a few times. The junction departs from the called germline gene at one end, perhaps through a read error. The read ends 3 residues shy of where the CDR3 ends; the end is completed using the germline J gene. This specimen includes other DNA sequences encoding the same CDR3. The chain combines TRBV5-6 with TRBJ1-3, with TRBD1 identical over 7 bases. Germline V gene data show CDR1 as SGHDT and CDR2 as YYEEEE. This CDR3 has 15 amino acids. CDR3 residues: CASSLGQGPGNTIYF. The CDR3 DNA, read in part, is TGTGCCAGCAGCTTGGGACAGGGACCTGGAAACACT.

This clone was seen ten or more times. The chain's CDR3 is CASSGRGYEQYF. The covered CDR3 bases are TGTGCCAGCAGTGGTAGGGGCTACGAG. The chain couples TRBV7-9 to TRBJ2-7, with D possibly being TRBD1 (5 bases). The read halts 3 residues ahead of the CDR3 end, with the missing end drawn from the germline J gene. Trimming removed 6 bases from V and 3 bases from J, with 9 bases in between. The germline CDR1 and CDR2 sequences are SEHNR and FQNEAQ (reference sequence). This CDR3 has 12 residues.